This T cell receptor (beta chain) derives from a study of glioma-infiltrating T cells. Findings and caveats of the study: Very few CDR3 sequences were shared between tissue and blood. Gliomas, especially low-grade, showed above-expected tissue-blood divergence; non-neoplastic patients showed below.

TCR alpha and beta CDR3 regions were amplified from RNA using iRepertoire nested multiplex PCR. For one-step reverse transcription and amplification, about 90-400 ng of tissue mRNA or PBMC total RNA was used. MiXCR was run by TCRdb on the multiplex PCR reads, yielding one entry per CDR3 protein. The sample includes about 180,000 distinct CDR3 sequences, approximately 40% of them seen just once. The CDR3 contains 14 residues. Trimming pared 9 bases from V and 1 base from J, leaving 10 bases between. CDR1 is LNHDA and CDR2 is SQIVND in the germline V gene (reference sequence). About this clonotype itself: Its antigen is as yet unknown.

Sequenced material: glioma tissue, nonneoplastic brain tissue, or PBMCs (not recorded which). The TCR sequence derives from a human donor with low-grade glioma or glioblastoma, undergoing nonglioma brain surgery, or in good health (not recorded which). V gene TRBV19 combines with J gene TRBJ1-6, with D perhaps matching TRBD1 (6 bases). The CDR3 loop reads CASTGMSYNSPLHF. The CDR3 nucleotides are TGTGCCAGCACAGGGATGTCCTATAATTCACCCCTCCACTTT.